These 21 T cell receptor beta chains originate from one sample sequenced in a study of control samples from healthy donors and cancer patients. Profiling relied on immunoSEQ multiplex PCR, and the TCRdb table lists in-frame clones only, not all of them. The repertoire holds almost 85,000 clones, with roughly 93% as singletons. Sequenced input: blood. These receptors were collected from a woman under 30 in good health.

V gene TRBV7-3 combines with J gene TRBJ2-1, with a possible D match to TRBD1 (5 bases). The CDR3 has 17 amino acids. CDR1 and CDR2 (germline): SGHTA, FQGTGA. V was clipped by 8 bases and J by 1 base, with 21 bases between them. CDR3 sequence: CASRSGPAGKSYNEQFF. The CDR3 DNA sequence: TGTGCCAGCCGATCTGGCCCGGCAGGGAAGTCCTACAATGAGCAGTTCTTC.

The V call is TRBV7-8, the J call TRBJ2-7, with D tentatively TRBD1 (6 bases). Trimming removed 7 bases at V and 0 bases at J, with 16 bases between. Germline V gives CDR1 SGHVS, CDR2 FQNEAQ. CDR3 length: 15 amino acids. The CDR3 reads CASIQGALSSYEQYF. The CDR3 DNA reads TGTGCCAGCATACAGGGCGCCCTTAGCTCCTACGAGCAGTACTTC.

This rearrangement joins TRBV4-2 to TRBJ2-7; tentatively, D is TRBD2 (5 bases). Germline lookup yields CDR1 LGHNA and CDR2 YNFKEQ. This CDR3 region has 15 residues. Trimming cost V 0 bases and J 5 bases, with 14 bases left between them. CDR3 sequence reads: CASSQDYEGINEQYF. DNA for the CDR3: TGTGCCAGCAGCCAAGATTACGAGGGTATAAACGAGCAGTACTTC.

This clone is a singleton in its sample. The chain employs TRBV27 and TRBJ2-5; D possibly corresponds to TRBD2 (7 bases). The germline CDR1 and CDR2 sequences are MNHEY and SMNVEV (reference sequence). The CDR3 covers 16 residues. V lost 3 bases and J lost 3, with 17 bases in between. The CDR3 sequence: CASSFRGAGFKETQYF. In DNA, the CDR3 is TGTGCCAGCAGTTTTCGGGGGGCGGGATTTAAAGAGACCCAGTACTTC.

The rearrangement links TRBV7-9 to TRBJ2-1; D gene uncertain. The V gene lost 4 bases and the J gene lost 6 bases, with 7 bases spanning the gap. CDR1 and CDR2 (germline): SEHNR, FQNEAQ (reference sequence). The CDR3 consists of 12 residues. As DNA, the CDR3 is TGTGCCAGCAGCTCCACCTCCAATGAGCAGTTCTTC. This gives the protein CASSSTSNEQFF.

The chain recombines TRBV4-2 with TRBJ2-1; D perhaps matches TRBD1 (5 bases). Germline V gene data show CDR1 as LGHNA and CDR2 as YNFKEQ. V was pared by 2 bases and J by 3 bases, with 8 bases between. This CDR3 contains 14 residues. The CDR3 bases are TGTGCCAGCAGCCAATGGACAAACTACAATGAGCAGTTCTTC. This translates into CASSQWTNYNEQFF.

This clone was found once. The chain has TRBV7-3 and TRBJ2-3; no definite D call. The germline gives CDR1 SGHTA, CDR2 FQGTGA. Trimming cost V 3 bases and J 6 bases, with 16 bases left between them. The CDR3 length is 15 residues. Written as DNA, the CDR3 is TGTGCCAGCAGCTTGTTAAGGCGGAAAGGGGATACGCAGTATTTT. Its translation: CASSLLRRKGDTQYF.

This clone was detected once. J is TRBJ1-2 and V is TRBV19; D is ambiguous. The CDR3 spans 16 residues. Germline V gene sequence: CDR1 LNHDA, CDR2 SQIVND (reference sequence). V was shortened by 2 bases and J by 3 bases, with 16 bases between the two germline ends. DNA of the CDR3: TGTGCCAGTAGTATACTATCGCCGGGAATCGACTATGGCTACACCTTC. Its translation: CASSILSPGIDYGYTF.

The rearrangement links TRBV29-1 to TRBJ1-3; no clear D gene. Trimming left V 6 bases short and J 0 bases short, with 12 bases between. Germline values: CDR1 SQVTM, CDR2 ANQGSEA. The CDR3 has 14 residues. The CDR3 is CSVGSGSSGNTIYF. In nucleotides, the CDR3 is TGCAGCGTGGGGTCGGGATCCTCTGGAAACACCATATATTTT.

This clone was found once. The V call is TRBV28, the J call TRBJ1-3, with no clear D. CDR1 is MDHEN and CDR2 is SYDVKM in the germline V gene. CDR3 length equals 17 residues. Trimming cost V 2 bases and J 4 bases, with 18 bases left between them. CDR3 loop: CASSLPHLGALGNTIYF. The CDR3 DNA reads TGTGCCAGCAGTTTACCCCACTTGGGTGCTCTCGGAAACACCATATATTTT.

The CDR3 region is CASSESERPSYNEQFF. In DNA, the CDR3 is TGCGCCAGCAGTGAGTCGGAGCGCCCCTCCTACAATGAGCAGTTCTTC. The chain joins TRBV10-2 to TRBJ2-1; D remains ambiguous. Trimming took off 0 bases at V and 0 bases at J, with 9 bases between the two ends. CDR1 and CDR2 (germline): WSHSY, SAAADI. The CDR3 is made up of 16 amino acids.

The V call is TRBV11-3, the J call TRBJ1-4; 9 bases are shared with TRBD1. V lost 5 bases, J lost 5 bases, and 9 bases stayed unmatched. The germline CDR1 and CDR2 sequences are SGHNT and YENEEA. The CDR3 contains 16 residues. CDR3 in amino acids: CASSLGSGTGNEKLFF. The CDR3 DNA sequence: TGTGCCAGCAGCCTAGGGTCTGGGACAGGGAATGAAAAACTGTTTTTT.

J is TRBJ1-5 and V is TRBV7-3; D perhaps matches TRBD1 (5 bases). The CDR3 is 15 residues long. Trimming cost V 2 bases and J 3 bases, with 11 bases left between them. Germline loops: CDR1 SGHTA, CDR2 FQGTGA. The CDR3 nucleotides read TGTGCCAGCAGCTTATGGGCAGGGCACAATCAGCCCCAGCATTTT. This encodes CASSLWAGHNQPQHF.

The CDR3 coding sequence is TGTGCCAGCAGCTTAGGGGGGTTCACCGGGGAGCTGTTTTTT. Its protein is CASSLGGFTGELFF. The chain recombines TRBV7-2 with TRBJ2-2; D possibly matches TRBD1 or TRBD2 (5 bases each). The germline V and J ends were trimmed by 1 base and 4 bases, with 7 bases remaining between them. Germline CDR1 reads SGHTA; CDR2 reads FQGNSA. The CDR3 spans 14 residues. The whole variable domain, remainder taken from reference TRBV7-2 and TRBJ2-2, is GAGVSQSPSNKVTEKGKDVELRCDPISGHTALYWYRQSLGQGLEFLIYFQGNSAPDKSGLPSDRFSAERTGGSVSTLTIQRTQQEDSAVYLCASSLGGFTGELFFGEGSRLTVL.

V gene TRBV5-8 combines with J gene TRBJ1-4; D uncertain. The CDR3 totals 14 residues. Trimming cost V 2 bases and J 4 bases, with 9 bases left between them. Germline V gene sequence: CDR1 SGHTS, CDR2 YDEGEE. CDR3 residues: CASSFRDYNEKLFF. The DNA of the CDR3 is TGTGCCAGCAGCTTCCGAGACTATAATGAAAAACTGTTTTTT.

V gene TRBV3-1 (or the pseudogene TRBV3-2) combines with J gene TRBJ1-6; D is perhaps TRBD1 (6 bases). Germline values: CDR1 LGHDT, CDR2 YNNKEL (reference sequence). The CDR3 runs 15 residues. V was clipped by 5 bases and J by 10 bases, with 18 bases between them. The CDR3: CASSSMTGGGSPLHF. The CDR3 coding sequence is TGTGCCAGCAGCTCAATGACAGGTGGAGGATCACCCCTCCACTTT.

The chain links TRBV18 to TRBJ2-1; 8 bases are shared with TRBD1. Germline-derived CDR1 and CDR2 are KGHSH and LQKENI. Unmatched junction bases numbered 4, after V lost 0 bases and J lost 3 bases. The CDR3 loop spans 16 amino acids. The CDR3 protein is CASSPPDGQGYNEQFF. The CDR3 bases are TGTGCCAGCTCACCACCGGACGGACAGGGCTACAATGAGCAGTTCTTC.

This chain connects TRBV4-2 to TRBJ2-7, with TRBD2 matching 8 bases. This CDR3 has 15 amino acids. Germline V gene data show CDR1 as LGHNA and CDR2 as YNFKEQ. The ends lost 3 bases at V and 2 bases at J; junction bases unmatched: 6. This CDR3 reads CASSQPGGDPYEQYF. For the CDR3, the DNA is TGTGCCAGCAGCCAGCCGGGAGGGGACCCCTACGAGCAGTACTTC.

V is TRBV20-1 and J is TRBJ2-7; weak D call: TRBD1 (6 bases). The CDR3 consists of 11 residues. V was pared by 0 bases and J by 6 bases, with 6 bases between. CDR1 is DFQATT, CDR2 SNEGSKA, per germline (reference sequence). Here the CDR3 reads CSARDRGEQYF. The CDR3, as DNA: TGCAGTGCTAGAGACAGGGGCGAGCAGTACTTC.

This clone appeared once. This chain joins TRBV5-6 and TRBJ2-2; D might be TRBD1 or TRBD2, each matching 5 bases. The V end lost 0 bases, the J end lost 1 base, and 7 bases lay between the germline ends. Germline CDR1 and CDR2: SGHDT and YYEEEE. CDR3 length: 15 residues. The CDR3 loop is CASSLAGQNTGELFF. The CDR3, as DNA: TGTGCCAGCAGCTTGGCGGGGCAGAACACCGGGGAGCTGTTTTTT.

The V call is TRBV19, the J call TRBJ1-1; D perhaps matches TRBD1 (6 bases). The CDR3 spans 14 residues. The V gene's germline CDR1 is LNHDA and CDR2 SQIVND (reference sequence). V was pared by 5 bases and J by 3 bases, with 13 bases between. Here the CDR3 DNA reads TGTGCCAGTAGTTTAGGGGGAAAGGACACTGAAGCTTTCTTT. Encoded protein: CASSLGGKDTEAFF.